This TCR beta chain was profiled in a study of T-cell reconstitution after alpha-beta-depleted transplantation in children. Notes on the study in general: Reports say that about two months after transplant, the alpha-beta T cells came out of several hundred graft clones that had expanded.

The TCRbeta library incorporated unique molecular identifiers. TCRdb passed the PCR reads through MiXCR, listing each CDR3 protein once. The sample shows 500,000 to 650,000 distinct CDR3 sequences, over 10% of them seen only once. Notes on this clonotype: The antigen is unknown.

There are 16 residues in the CDR3. The V and J ends lost 4 bases and 6 bases, in that order; junction bases with no gene match: 12. Per the germline V gene, CDR1 is ENHRY and CDR2 is SYGVKD. The receptor was derived from a male patient younger than 18 who had a stem cell transplant for acute myeloid leukemia, so the T cells may come from the graft donor. V usage is TRBV10-3 and J usage is TRBJ2-1; TRBD2 matches 7 bases. This material consisted of PBMCs, mostly from graft donor cells, taken 360 days after TCRalphabeta/CD19-depleted stem cell transplant. CDR3 protein: CAISVLAAELGNEQFF. The CDR3 DNA sequence: TGTGCCATCAGTGTTCTAGCGGCGGAGCTCGGCAATGAGCAGTTCTTC.